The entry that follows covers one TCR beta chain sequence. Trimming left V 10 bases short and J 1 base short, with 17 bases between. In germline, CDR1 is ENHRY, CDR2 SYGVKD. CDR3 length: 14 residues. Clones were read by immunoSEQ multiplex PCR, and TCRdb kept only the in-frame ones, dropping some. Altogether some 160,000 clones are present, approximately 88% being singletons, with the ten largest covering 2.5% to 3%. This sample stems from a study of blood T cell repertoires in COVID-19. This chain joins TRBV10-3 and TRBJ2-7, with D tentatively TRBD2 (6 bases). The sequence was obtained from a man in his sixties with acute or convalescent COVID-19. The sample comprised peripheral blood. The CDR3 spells CATRKGTGSYEQYF. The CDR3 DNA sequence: TGTGCCACGAGAAAAGGGACTGGGTCCTACGAGCAGTACTTC.